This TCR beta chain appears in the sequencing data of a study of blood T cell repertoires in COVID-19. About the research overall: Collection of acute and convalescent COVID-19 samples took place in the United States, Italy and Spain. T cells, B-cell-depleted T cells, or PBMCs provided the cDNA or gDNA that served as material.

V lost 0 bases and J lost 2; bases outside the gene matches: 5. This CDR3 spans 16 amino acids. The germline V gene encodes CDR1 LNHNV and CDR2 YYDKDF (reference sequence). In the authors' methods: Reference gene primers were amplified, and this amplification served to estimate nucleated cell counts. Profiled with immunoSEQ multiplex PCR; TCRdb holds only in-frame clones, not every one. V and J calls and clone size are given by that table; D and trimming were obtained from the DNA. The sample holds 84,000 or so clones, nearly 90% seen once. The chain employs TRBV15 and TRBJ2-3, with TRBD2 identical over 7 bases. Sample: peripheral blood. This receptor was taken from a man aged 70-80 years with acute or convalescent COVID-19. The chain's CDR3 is CATSREAGRSTDTQYF. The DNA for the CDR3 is TGTGCCACCAGCAGAGAAGCGGGGAGGTCCACAGATACGCAGTATTTT.